The clone carrying this TCR beta chain has more than one count but fewer than ten. The data derive from a study of shared clonotypes between healthy human individuals. TCRdb keeps only in-frame clones here, not all; method: immunoSEQ multiplex PCR. Among roughly 1 million clones listed, about three quarters were seen once. Sequenced sample: memory CD4+ T cells sorted from blood. Specified subset: CD45RA-negative fraction. This receptor was identified in a young man in good health.

The CDR3 loop is CACSGSYNEQFF. The DNA for the CDR3 is TGTGCCTGCAGCGGCTCCTACAATGAGCAGTTCTTC. The chain links TRBV30 to TRBJ2-1; D might be TRBD2 (5 bases). The CDR3 consists of 12 residues. Trimming stripped 6 bases from V and 0 bases from J, with 6 bases between. Germline CDR1 GTSNPN, CDR2 SVGIG (reference sequence).